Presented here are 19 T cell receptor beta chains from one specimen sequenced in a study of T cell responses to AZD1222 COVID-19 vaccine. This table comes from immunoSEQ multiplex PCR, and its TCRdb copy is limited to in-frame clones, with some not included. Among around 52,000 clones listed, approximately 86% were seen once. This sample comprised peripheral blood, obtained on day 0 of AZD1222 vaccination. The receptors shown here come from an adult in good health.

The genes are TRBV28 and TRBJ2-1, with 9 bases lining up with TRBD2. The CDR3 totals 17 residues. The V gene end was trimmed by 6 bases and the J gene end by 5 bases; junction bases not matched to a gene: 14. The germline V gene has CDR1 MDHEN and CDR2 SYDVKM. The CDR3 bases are TGTGCCAGCAGATCGAACGCGGGAGGGCCCAATCACAATGAGCAGTTCTTC. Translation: CASRSNAGGPNHNEQFF.

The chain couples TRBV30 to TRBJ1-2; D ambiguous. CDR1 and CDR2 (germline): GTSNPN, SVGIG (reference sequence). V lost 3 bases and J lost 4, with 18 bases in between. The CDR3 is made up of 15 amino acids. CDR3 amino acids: CAWRRSPGSFYGYTF. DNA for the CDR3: TGTGCCTGGAGGAGGTCTCCCGGTAGCTTCTATGGCTACACCTTC. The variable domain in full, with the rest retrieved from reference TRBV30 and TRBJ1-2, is SQTIHQWPATLVQPVGSPLSLECTVEGTSNPNLYWYRQAAGRGLQLLFYSVGIGQISSEVPQNLSASRPQDRQFILSSKKLLLSDSGFYLCAWRRSPGSFYGYTFGSGTRLTVV.

The CDR3 coding sequence is TGCGCCAGCAGCCCCCCCCAAGGGGGGACAGACTCCTACGAGCAGTACTTC. Residues: CASSPPQGGTDSYEQYF. The rearrangement uses TRBV4-1 and TRBJ2-7; D possibly corresponds to TRBD1 (7 bases). Trimming cost V 4 bases and J 0 bases, with 19 bases left between them. CDR1 and CDR2 from the germline V gene are MGHRA and YSYEKL. The CDR3 sequence is 17 residues long.

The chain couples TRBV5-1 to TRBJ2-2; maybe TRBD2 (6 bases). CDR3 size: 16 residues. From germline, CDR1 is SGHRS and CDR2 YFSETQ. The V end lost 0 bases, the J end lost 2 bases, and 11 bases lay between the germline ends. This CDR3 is CASSLGFSGNTGELFF. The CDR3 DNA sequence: TGCGCCAGCAGCTTGGGATTTAGCGGAAACACCGGGGAGCTGTTTTTT.

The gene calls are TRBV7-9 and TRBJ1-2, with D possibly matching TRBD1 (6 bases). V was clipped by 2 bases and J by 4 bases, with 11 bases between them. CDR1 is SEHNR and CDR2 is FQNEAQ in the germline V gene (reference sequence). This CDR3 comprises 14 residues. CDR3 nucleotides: TGTGCCAGCAGCTTATTTGGACAGATCTATGGCTACACCTTC. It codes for CASSLFGQIYGYTF.

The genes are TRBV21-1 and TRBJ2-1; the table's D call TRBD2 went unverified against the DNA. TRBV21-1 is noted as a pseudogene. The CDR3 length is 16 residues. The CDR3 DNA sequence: TGTGCCAGCAGCAAAGGGCCGGGAGGGCCCGATAATGAGCAGTTCTTC. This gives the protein CASSKGPGGPDNEQFF.

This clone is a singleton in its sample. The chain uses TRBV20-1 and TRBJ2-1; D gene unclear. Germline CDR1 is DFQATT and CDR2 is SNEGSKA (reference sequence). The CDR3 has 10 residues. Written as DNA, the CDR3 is TGCAGCTCAATGTTAAATGAGCAGTTCTTC. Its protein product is CSSMLNEQFF.

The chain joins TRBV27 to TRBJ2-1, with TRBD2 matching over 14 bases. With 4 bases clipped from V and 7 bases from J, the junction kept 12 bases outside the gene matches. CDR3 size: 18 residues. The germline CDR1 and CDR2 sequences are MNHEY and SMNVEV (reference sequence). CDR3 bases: TGTGCCAGCAGTTCCGGGACTAGCGGGAGCTCATTCGTTAATGAGCAGTTCTTC. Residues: CASSSGTSGSSFVNEQFF.

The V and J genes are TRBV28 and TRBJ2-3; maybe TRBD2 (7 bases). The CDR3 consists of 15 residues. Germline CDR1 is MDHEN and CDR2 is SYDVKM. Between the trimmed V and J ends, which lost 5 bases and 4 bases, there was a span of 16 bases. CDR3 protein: CASSRGRGVADTQYF. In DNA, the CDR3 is TGTGCCAGCAGTAGGGGGAGGGGGGTAGCAGATACGCAGTATTTT.

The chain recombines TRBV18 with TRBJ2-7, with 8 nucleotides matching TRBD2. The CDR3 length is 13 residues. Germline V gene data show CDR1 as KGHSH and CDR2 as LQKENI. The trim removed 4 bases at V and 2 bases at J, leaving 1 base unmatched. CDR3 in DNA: TGTGCCAGCTCACGGGGACTAGCCTACGAGCAGTACTTC. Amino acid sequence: CASSRGLAYEQYF.

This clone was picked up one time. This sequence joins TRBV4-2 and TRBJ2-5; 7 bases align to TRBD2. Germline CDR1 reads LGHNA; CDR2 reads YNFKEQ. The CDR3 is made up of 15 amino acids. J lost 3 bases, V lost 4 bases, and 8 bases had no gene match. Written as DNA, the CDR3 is TGTGCCAGCAGCCGAAGACGGGGGGTGGAAGAGACCCAGTACTTC. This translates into CASSRRRGVEETQYF.

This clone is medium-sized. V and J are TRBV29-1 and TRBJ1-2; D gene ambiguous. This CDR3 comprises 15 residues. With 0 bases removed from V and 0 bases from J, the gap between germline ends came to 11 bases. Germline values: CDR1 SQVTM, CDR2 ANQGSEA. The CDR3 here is CSVEDRPPANYGYTF. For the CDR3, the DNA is TGCAGCGTTGAAGATCGGCCACCAGCTAACTATGGCTACACCTTC.

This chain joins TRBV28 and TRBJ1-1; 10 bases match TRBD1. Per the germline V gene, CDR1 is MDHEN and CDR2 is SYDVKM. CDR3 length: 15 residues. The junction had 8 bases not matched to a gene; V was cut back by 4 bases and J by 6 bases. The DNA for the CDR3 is TGTGCCAGCAGTTCCGCGGGACAGGGGATGTCTGAAGCTTTCTTT. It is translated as CASSSAGQGMSEAFF.

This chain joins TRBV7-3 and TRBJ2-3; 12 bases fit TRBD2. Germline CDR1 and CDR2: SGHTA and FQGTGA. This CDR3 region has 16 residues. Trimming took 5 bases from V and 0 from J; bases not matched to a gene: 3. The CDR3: CASSPGLAGSTDTQYF. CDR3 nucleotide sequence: TGTGCCAGCAGCCCGGGACTAGCGGGCAGCACAGATACGCAGTATTTT.

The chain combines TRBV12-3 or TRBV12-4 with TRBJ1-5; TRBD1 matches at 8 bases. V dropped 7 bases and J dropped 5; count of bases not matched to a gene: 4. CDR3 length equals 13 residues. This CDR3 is CASNDRGDQPQHF. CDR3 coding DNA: TGTGCCAGCAATGACAGGGGCGATCAGCCCCAGCATTTT.

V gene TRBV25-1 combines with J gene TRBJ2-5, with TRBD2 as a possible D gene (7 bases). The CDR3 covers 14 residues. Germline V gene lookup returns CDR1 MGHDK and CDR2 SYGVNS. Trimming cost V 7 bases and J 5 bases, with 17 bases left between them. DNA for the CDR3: TGTGCCAGCAAGGGGGAAGCGGGACGCGAGACCCAGTACTTC. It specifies CASKGEAGRETQYF.

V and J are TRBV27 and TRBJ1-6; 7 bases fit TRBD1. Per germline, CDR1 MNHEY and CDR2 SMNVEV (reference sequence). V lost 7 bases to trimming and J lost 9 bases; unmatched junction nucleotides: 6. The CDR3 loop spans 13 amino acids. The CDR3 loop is CASKGGLFSPLHF. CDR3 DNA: TGTGCCAGCAAAGGGGGCTTATTTTCACCCCTCCACTTT.

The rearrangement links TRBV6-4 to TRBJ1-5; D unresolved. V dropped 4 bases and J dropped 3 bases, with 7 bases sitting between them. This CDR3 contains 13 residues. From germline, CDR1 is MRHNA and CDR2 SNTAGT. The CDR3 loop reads CASSVEINQPQHF. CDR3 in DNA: TGTGCCAGCAGTGTTGAGATCAATCAGCCCCAGCATTTT.

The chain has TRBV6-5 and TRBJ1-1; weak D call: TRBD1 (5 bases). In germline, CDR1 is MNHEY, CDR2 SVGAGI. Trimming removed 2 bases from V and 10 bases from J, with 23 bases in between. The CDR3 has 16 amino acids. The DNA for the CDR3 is TGTGCCAGCAGTTACGGGAGGGGCTCGGGACGTACGGTAGCTTTCTTT. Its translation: CASSYGRGSGRTVAFF.